Listed here is a single TCR beta chain. CD8 cells classed as naive were CD45RO-negative and positively selected for CCR7, excluding terminally differentiated effector memory CD45RA+ cells. The CDR3 loop spans 14 amino acids. The germline CDR1 and CDR2 sequences are MGHRA and YSYEKL. V was clipped by 4 bases and J by 2 bases; unmatched bases: 4. Here immunoSEQ multiplex PCR was the method, and the copy in TCRdb shows in-frame clones only, minus some. This table holds approximately 810,000 clones, about 92% found once. The data derive from a study of shared clonotypes between healthy human individuals. The chain uses TRBV4-1 and TRBJ1-2, with 7 bases matching TRBD1. Sequenced input: naive CD8+ T cells sorted from blood. The TCR was taken from a young man in good health. This CDR3 reads CASSLPTGNYGYTF. The CDR3 coding sequence is TGCGCCAGCAGCCTTCCGACAGGGAACTATGGCTACACCTTC.